This is a list of T cell receptor beta chains from one sample in a study of T cells in Graves' hyperthyroidism and ophthalmopathy. TCRdb redid the calling of the multiplex PCR reads with MiXCR, one entry per CDR3 protein. The sample yields about 510,000 distinct CDR3 sequences, approximately 14% seen once. Sequencing was carried out using blood. Receptors originate from a woman aged 35 to 49 with Graves' hyperthyroidism. The conserved cysteine and the conserved F or W are not part of the CDR3 here. Each record gives: J gene, V gene, CDR3 protein.

J: TRBJ1-5; V: TRBV5-5; CDR3: ASRYGTDNQPQH
J: TRBJ2-7; V: TRBV28; CDR3: ASSSPGTRYEQY
J: TRBJ1-1; V: TRBV10-2; CDR3: ASRPDTEAF
J: TRBJ2-7; V: TRBV4-2; CDR3: ASRQIGEREQY
J: TRBJ2-2; V: TRBV12-3/TRBV12-4; CDR3: ASLVTGELF
J: TRBJ2-2; V: TRBV5-1; CDR3: ASSRSGASVTGELF
J: TRBJ2-5; V: TRBV5-1; CDR3: ASSRQQETQY
J: TRBJ2-1; V: TRBV6-5; CDR3: ATREPSVINEQF
J: TRBJ2-7; V: TRBV3-1; CDR3: ASSVQVTGSYEQY
J: TRBJ2-3; V: TRBV10-3; CDR3: AISPGTSGGTDTQY